This T cell receptor beta chain was retrieved from a study of control samples from healthy donors and cancer patients. CDR3 length: 15 amino acids. Germline trimming cut 1 base from V and 7 bases from J; bases unmatched to any gene: 7. In germline, CDR1 is SGHTS, CDR2 YDEGEE. The method was immunoSEQ multiplex PCR; TCRdb's version includes in-frame clones alone and lacks a portion of them. The sample holds approximately 89,000 clones, about 83% seen once. This sequence was found in a woman in her 40s in good health. The V call is TRBV5-8, the J call TRBJ2-4; 8 bases map to TRBD1. Material for sequencing was blood. The CDR3 loop reads CASSLSGTGGNIQYF. The CDR3 DNA is TGTGCCAGCAGCTTGAGTGGGACAGGAGGGAACATTCAGTACTTC.